The present entry profiles one T cell receptor beta chain with its context. The sample belongs to a study of T cells after yellow fever vaccination. Across the whole study: Preparation used SMART-Seq v4 Ultra Low Input for the low-cell-number fractions. General study findings and limits: Most primary-vaccination clones reappeared after the booster (about 95% CD4, 85% to 90% CD8).

It was through 5'RACE template switching that TCR cDNA was made, with a universal primer site and UMIs added. Via MiXCR, TCRdb re-called the 5' RACE reads, giving one row per CDR3 protein. The sample holds more than 65,000 distinct CDR3 sequences, approximately 12% seen once. Trimming shortened V by 4 bases and J by 2 bases, and 12 bases separated the two germline ends. CDR1 LGHNA and CDR2 YSLEER come from the germline V gene. The CDR3 length is 14 residues. Material: CD8+ T cells not binding an NS4B(214-222) dextramer, sorted from PBMCs, obtained less than 25 days after the first yellow fever vaccination. The chain couples TRBV4-3 to TRBJ2-7; TRBD2 is a possible D gene (5 bases). This receptor was identified in a man between 18 and 35 years old who received the YFV17D yellow fever vaccine. The CDR3, as DNA: TGCGCCAGCAGCCCCGGGGTGGGGACCTACGAGCAGTACTTC. Protein sequence: CASSPGVGTYEQYF.